This TCR beta chain was observed in a study of CD8+ T cells in alopecia areata. As for the study in general: Tofacitinib ran 6 to 18 months, followed by 6 months off drug. Percent affected scalp area, the SALT score, rated treated patients' severity.

About this clone itself: What it recognizes is unknown.

Overall study results and limits: Administration of tofacitinib significantly diminished scalp clonality and expanded CD8+ clones within the top 100.

The sequencing template was cDNA reverse transcribed from extracted RNA. The method was immunoSEQ multiplex PCR; TCRdb's version includes in-frame clones alone and lacks a portion of them. The data show more than 200,000 clones, around 65% seen once. The trim removed 2 bases at V and 5 bases at J, leaving 4 bases unmatched. The CDR3 is 13 amino acids. Germline assignment: CDR1 SQVTM and CDR2 ANQGSEA. As to treatment: oral pan-JAK inhibitor, 5-10 mg twice daily. Researchers took lesional scalp punch biopsies and peripheral blood from people who were alopecia areata patients. This chain uses TRBV29-1 with TRBJ1-1; 8 nucleotides line up with TRBD1. Sequences were derived from CD4+ T cells sorted from blood, sampled at week 44, from a patient treated with tofacitinib. This TCR was recovered from a human donor with alopecia areata. The CDR3 DNA sequence: TGCAGCGTTGAACGGCAGGGGGCAACTGAAGCTTTCTTT. Amino acids: CSVERQGATEAFF.